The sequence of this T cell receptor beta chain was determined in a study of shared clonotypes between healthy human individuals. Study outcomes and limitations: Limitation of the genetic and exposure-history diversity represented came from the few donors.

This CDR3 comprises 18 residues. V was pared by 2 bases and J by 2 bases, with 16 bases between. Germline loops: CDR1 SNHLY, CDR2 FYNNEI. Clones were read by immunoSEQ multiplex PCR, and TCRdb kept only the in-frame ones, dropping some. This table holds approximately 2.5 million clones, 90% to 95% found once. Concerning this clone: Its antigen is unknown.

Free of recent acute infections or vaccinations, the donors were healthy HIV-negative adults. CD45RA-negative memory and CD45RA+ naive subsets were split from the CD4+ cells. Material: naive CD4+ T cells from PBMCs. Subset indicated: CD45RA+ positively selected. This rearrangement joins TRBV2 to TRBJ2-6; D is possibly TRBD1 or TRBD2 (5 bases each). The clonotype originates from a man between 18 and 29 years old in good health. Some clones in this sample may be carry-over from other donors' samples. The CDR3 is CASSEFGGTAPGANVLTF. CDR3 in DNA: TGTGCCAGCAGTGAATTTGGGGGTACCGCCCCTGGGGCCAACGTCCTGACTTTC.